This note documents a single TCR beta chain sequence. This clonotype has a count of ten or more. There is no known antigen for this receptor. No much larger clone exists at a distance of one base, and base qualities are not known. The library was made by PCR. Sequencing instrument: Illumina MiSeq. Purification of total RNA was performed with the Qiagen AllPrep DNA/RNA kit. Before any analysis, reads coming from multiple sequencing runs of the same library were combined into one pool. Per the source publication's procedure: Only reads with exact TCR constant sequence were kept, trimmed to 150 nt, and grouped by their 12-nt molecular barcodes. Reads within each barcode group were sub-clustered using a 15% Levenshtein threshold, and quality-weighted consensus sequences were constructed for each RNA molecule. Non-functional sequences were removed, as were lower-count sequences one edit away from another. Barcode sub-clusters with fewer than 20% of the maximum read count were removed, based on fitting two negative binomial distributions. In-frame beta chains were kept once TCRdb had trimmed the public reads at Q25 with fastp and called clones with MiXCR. For every CDR3 protein sequence, its rows merge into one entry that carries the most common genes and DNA. TCRdb assigned the V and J calls; the authors' analysis was not used. This sample holds about 40,000 distinct CDR3 sequences; about 18% were observed only once. Of the sample, approximately 6.4% is held by the ten largest clones.

Naive CD8 T cells, defined as CD8+CD4-CCR7+CD45RA+, were FACS-sorted into RLT Plus buffer on a BD FACSAria II. Some naive CD8 T cell RNA was split equally between MIDCIRS and a Smart-seq2-style 5'RACE protocol for a sensitivity comparison. Enrichment of CD8 T cells was performed with RosetteSep CD8+ T Cell Enrichment Cocktail and Ficoll-Paque, after which ACK red cell lysis was carried out. This record belongs to a study of molecular identifiers for immune sequencing clone quantification (dated by TCRdb to between 2018 and 2020). In terms of the full investigation: For a replicate experiment, the RNA from either approximately 20,000 or 100,000 naive CD8 T cells was divided into five aliquots, and four of those aliquots went on to sequencing. The study was a methods study using CD8 T cells to benchmark molecular-identifier clustering-based TCR repertoire sequencing (MIDCIRS) and TCR RNA copy counting.

What the authors observed across the whole study: When barcode sub-clustering was omitted, TCR diversity was inflated by chimeric consensus sequences, with chimeras reaching as high as 47%. The sizes of highly expanded clones could end up underestimated when identical TCR molecules share a barcode. Even against a background of about 960,000 naive CD8 T cells, spiked-in Jurkat TCR RNA amounting to a single cell's worth was reported to be detectable. Roughly 2.8 recovered TCR RNA copies per cell were obtained by modeling, versus roughly 10 by digital PCR, implying a capture efficiency of 25% to 30%. Clones above 20 RNA copies held over 98% of molecules in CMV-specific effector cells but under 1% in naive cells.

The source of this sequence is a human donor in good health. Some libraries in this study had Jurkat cell RNA spiked in. Sequencing was carried out using naive CD8+ T cells from blood, with Jurkat cell RNA spiked in. In light of the paper, this sample's cell subset or site label describes: FACS-sorted CD8+CD4-CCR7+CD45RA+ naive T cells.

The DNA sequence reads TGTGCCAGCAGCTCCGGGACTAGCGGCGACAATGAGCAGTTCTTC. This translates into CASSSGTSGDNEQFF. The chain employs TRBV9 and TRBJ2-1, and 11 junction bases match TRBD2. From the cysteine up to the phenylalanine, the CDR3 has a length of 15 residues. Solely the CDR3 DNA is kept, with 45 bases framed from the first base. V is cut back by 4 bases and J by 5 bases, with 5 bases in the junction unmatched. Per the germline V gene, SGDLS is the CDR1 and YYNGEE is the CDR2.